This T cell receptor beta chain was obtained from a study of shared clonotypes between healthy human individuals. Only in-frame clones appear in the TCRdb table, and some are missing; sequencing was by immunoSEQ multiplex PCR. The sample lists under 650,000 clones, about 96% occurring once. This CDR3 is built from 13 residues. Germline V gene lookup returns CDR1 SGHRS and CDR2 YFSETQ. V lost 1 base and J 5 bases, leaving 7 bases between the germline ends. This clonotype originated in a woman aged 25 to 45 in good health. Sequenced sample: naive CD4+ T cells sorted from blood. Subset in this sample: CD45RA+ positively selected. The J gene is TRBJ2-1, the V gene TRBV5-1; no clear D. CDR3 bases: TGCGCCAGCAGCTTGTACTACCACAATGAGCAGTTCTTC. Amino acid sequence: CASSLYYHNEQFF.